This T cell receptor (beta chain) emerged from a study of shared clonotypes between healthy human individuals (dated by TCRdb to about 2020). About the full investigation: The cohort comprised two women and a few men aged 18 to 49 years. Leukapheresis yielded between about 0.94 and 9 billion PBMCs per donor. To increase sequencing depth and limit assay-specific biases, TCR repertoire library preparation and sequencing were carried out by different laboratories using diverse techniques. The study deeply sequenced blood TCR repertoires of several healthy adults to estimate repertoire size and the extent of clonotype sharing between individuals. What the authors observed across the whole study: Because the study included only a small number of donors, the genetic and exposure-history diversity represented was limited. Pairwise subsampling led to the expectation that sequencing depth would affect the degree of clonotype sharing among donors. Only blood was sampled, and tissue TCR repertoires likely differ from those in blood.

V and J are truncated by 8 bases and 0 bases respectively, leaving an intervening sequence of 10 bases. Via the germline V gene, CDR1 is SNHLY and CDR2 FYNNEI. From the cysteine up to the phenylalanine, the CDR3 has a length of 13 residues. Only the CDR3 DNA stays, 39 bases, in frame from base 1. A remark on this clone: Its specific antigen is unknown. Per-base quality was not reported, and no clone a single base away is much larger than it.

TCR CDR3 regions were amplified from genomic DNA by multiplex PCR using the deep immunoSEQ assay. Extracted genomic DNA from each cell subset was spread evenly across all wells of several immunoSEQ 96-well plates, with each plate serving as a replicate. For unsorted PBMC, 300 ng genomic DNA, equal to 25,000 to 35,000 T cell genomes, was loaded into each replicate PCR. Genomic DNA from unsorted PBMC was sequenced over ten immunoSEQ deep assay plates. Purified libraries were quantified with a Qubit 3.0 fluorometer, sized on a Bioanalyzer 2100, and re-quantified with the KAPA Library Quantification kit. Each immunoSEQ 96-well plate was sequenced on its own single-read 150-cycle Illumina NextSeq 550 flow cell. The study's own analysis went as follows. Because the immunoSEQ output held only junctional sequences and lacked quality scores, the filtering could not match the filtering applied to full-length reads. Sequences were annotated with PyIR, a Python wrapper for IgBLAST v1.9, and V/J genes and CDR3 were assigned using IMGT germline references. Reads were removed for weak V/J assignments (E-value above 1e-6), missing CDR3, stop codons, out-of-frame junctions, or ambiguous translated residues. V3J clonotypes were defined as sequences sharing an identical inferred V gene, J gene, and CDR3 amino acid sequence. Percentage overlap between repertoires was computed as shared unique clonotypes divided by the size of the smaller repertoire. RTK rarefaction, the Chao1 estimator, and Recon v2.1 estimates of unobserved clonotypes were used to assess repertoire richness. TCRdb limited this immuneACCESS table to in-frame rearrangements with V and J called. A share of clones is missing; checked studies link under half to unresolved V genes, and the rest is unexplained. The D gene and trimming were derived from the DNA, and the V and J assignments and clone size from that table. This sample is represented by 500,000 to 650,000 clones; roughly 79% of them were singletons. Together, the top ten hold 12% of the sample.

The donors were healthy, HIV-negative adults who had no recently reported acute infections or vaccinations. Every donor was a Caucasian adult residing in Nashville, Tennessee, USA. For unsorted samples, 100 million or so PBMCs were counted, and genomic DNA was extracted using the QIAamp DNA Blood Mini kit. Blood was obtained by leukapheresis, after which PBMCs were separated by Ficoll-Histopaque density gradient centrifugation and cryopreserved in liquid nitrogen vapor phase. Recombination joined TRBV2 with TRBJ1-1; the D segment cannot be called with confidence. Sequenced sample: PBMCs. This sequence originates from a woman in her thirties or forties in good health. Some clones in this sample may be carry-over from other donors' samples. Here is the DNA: TGTGCCAGCCACAGCGAAATGAACACTGAAGCTTTCTTT. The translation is CASHSEMNTEAFF.